These 6 T cell receptor beta chains originate from one sample sequenced in a study of OX40 agonist ivuxolimab in advanced cancers. Sequencing used immunoSEQ multiplex PCR; TCRdb keeps in-frame clones, though not all of them. The sample contains some 74,000 clones, roughly 85% of which appear only once. The sequences come from CD4+ or CD8+ T cells sorted from blood, collected in a trial of the OX40 agonist ivuxolimab. Every receptor here comes from an adult with an advanced solid tumor such as melanoma, head and neck, liver or kidney cancer.

This chain links TRBV7-6 with TRBJ1-1; D is unclear. V lost 3 bases to trimming and J lost 1 base, with 9 bases between them. The CDR3 consists of 14 residues. Germline CDR1 is SGHVS and CDR2 is FNYEAQ. The CDR3 here is CASSFDPWNTEAFF. Written as DNA, the CDR3 is TGTGCCAGCAGCTTCGATCCATGGAACACTGAAGCTTTCTTT. Complete variable domain (other parts from reference TRBV7-6 and TRBJ1-1): GAGVSQSPRYKVTKRGQDVALRCDPISGHVSLYWYRQALGQGPEFLTYFNYEAQQDKSGLPNDRFSAERPEGSISTLTIQRTEQRDSAMYRCASSFDPWNTEAFFGQGTRLTVV.

The chain is built from TRBV30 and TRBJ1-2, with TRBD1 as a possible D gene (5 bases). The length of the CDR3 is 13 residues. CDR1 and CDR2 (germline): GTSNPN, SVGIG (reference sequence). With 5 bases removed from V and 5 bases from J, the gap between germline ends came to 15 bases. CDR3 in DNA: TGTGCCTGGTTACCCGATGGGGGGTATGGCTACACCTTC. Protein sequence: CAWLPDGGYGYTF.

This clone appeared a single time. The chain links TRBV6-4 to TRBJ1-1, with D maybe TRBD1 (6 bases). Trimming removed 3 bases at V and 5 bases at J, with 28 bases between. The CDR3 is 19 amino acids. Germline-derived CDR1 and CDR2 are MRHNA and SNTAGT. The CDR3 DNA reads TGTGCCAGCAGTGAGGATGTTCGGCTAGGCAAAGGGGGGGAGACTGAAGCTTTCTTT. It specifies CASSEDVRLGKGGETEAFF.

V and J are TRBV11-3 and TRBJ2-3; possible D gene TRBD2, 6 bases. The V gene lost 1 base and the J gene lost 5 bases, with 13 bases spanning the gap. In germline, CDR1 is SGHNT, CDR2 YENEEA. This CDR3 spans 15 amino acids. In nucleotides, the CDR3 is TGTGCCAGCAGCTTAGGACTAGGTTCGGGAGATACGCAGTATTTT. As protein: CASSLGLGSGDTQYF.

The rearrangement joins TRBV9 to TRBJ1-4; D is unclear. This CDR3 is 13 amino acids long. V was cut by 0 bases and J by 5 bases, with 5 bases left in between. Germline CDR1 reads SGDLS; CDR2 reads YYNGEE. Written as DNA, the CDR3 is TGTGCCAGCAGCGTAGAGGAGAATGAAAAACTGTTTTTT. It specifies CASSVEENEKLFF.

Concerning this clone: The germline gene is not matched at one end of the junction; a read error may be the cause. CDR3 sequence reads: CAISLDRESSGSPLHF. The DNA of the CDR3 is TGTGCCATCAGTTTGGACAGGGAGTCGTCAGGCTCACCCCTCCACTTT. The chain carries TRBV6-5 and TRBJ1-6; TRBD1 agrees at 8 bases. There are 16 residues in the CDR3. Germline CDR1 reads MNHEY; CDR2 reads SVGAGI.